This T cell receptor beta chain was documented in a study of blood T cell repertoires in COVID-19. Study overall: Spain, Italy and the United States supplied samples that represented acute and convalescent COVID-19. From T cells, B-cell-depleted T cells, or PBMCs came the material, which was cDNA or gDNA.

There are 18 residues in the CDR3. J gave up 0 bases and V 2 bases, and 9 bases lay outside the gene matches. Germline lookup yields CDR1 SGHVS and CDR2 FQNEAQ. The sample holds a few counts of this clone. Authors' analysis steps: It was from reference gene primer amplification that nucleated cell counts were estimated. Data came from immunoSEQ multiplex PCR; TCRdb stores just in-frame clones and leaves some out. That table furnishes V, J and clone size, whereas the DNA furnished D and trimming. The sample carries roughly 88,000 clones, 80% to 85% recorded once. The sequence derives from a woman aged 80 or over with active or convalescent COVID-19. The chain joins TRBV7-8 to TRBJ1-3; 8 bases match TRBD1. Specimen: peripheral blood. CDR3 protein: CASSLSGQGLHSGNTIYF. DNA of the CDR3: TGTGCCAGCAGCTTAAGTGGACAGGGACTTCACTCTGGAAACACCATATATTTT. Combining the CDR3 with reference TRBV7-8 and TRBJ1-3 gives the whole variable domain GAGVSQSPRYKVAKRGQDVALRCDPISGHVSLFWYQQALGQGPEFLTYFQNEAQLDKSGLPSDRFFAERPEGSVSTLKIQRTQQEDSAVYLCASSLSGQGLHSGNTIYFGEGSWLTVV.